Following are 21 T cell receptor beta chains from one sample sequenced in a study of shared clonotypes between healthy human individuals. The protocol was immunoSEQ multiplex PCR, while the TCRdb copy is restricted to in-frame clones and leaves out a portion. The sample carries about a million clones, roughly 77% recorded once. Sequenced input: memory CD4+ T cells from PBMCs. This sample's subset: CD45RA-negative fraction. Receptors were obtained from a young man in good health. Some clones in this sample may be carry-over from other donors' samples.

The chain recombines TRBV14 with TRBJ2-7; TRBD2 is a possible D gene (6 bases). The germline gives CDR1 SGHDN, CDR2 FVKESK. This CDR3 contains 17 residues. Trimming took 1 base from V and 1 from J, leaving 17 bases between them. CDR3 bases: TGTGCCAGCAGCCAAGGGTTCACGGGAGCCCGGTCCTACGAGCAGTACTTC. Protein: CASSQGFTGARSYEQYF.

The rearrangement uses TRBV4-2 and TRBJ1-3; D is uncertain. This CDR3 is built from 15 residues. V gave up 0 bases and J gave up 2 bases, with 8 bases separating them. From germline, CDR1 is LGHNA and CDR2 YNFKEQ. Written as DNA, the CDR3 is TGTGCCAGCAGCCAAGAAAGGTACGCTGGAAACACCATATATTTT. It codes for CASSQERYAGNTIYF.

This clone was recorded a few times. This chain uses TRBV6-1 with TRBJ1-2; a possible D gene is TRBD1 (6 bases). The CDR3 is 15 residues long. Germline-derived CDR1 and CDR2 are MNHNS and SASEGT. Trimming left V 4 bases short and J 6 bases short, with 18 bases between. The CDR3 nucleotides are TGTGCCAGCAGTGGCATTACGCAGGGGAGGAATGGCTACACCTTC. Translation: CASSGITQGRNGYTF.

The chain employs TRBV25-1 and TRBJ2-3; possible D gene TRBD2, 6 bases. Germline CDR1 reads MGHDK; CDR2 reads SYGVNS. V was cut by 6 bases and J by 3 bases, with 19 bases left in between. This CDR3 spans 16 amino acids. The DNA for the CDR3 is TGTGCCAGCAGCCCGCGGGAAGGGAGTCGAACAGATACGCAGTATTTT. This codes for CASSPREGSRTDTQYF.

The genes are TRBV19 and TRBJ2-5; possibly TRBD1 or TRBD2 for D (5 bases each). V lost 5 bases and J 5 bases, leaving 15 bases between the germline ends. Germline-derived CDR1 and CDR2 are LNHDA and SQIVND (reference sequence). CDR3 length equals 14 residues. The CDR3 DNA sequence: TGTGCCAGTAGTCCATTCCGAGGGGATGAGACCCAGTACTTC. Its protein product is CASSPFRGDETQYF.

The rearrangement uses TRBV28 and TRBJ2-7; 8 positions match TRBD2. V shed 5 bases and J 3 bases; nucleotides not matched to a gene: 6. CDR1 and CDR2 (germline): MDHEN, SYDVKM. The CDR3 has 14 residues. The CDR3: CASSRGGPRYEQYF. The CDR3 region has the DNA TGTGCCAGCAGTCGGGGGGGGCCCCGCTACGAGCAGTACTTC. Looking up the rest from reference TRBV28 and TRBJ2-7 gives the full variable domain: DVKVTQSSRYLVKRTGEKVFLECVQDMDHENMFWYRQDPGLGLRLIYFSYDVKMKEKGDIPEGYSVSREKKERFSLILESASTNQTSMYLCASSRGGPRYEQYFGPGTRLTVT.

V gene TRBV28 combines with J gene TRBJ2-7; 11 bases map to TRBD2. The V gene's germline CDR1 is MDHEN and CDR2 SYDVKM. The CDR3 spans 13 residues. V lost 9 bases to trimming and J lost 1 base; unmatched junction nucleotides: 2. The CDR3, as DNA: TGTGCCAGTGTAGCGGGAGGGTCCTACGAGCAGTACTTC. Residues: CASVAGGSYEQYF.

The V call is TRBV5-1, the J call TRBJ2-3, with TRBD2 identical over 7 bases. The V segment lost 2 bases and the J segment 0 bases; nucleotides outside the gene matches: 9. Germline V lookup: CDR1 SGHRS, CDR2 YFSETQ. The CDR3 loop spans 17 amino acids. The DNA of the CDR3 is TGCGCCAGCAGCTTCGTGCAGGGAGGGTCTAGCACAGATACGCAGTATTTT. It codes for CASSFVQGGSSTDTQYF.

The chain combines TRBV7-9 with TRBJ2-2, with 7 bases matching TRBD1. V gave up 6 bases and J gave up 0 bases; unmatched junction bases: 4. This CDR3 comprises 15 residues. Germline V gene data show CDR1 as SEHNR and CDR2 as FQNEAQ (reference sequence). CDR3: CASRTTGANTGELFF. CDR3 in DNA: TGTGCCAGCAGAACAACAGGGGCGAACACCGGGGAGCTGTTTTTT.

The CDR3 DNA follows: TGCGCCAGCAGCTTGGAACGGGGGAGCACCGGGGAGCTGTTTTTT. Translated, it gives CASSLERGSTGELFF. The chain links TRBV5-1 to TRBJ2-2; possibly TRBD2 for D (6 bases). Per germline, CDR1 SGHRS and CDR2 YFSETQ. The V gene lost 0 bases and the J gene lost 4 bases, with 10 bases spanning the gap. There are 15 residues in the CDR3.

There are a few counts of this clone. V gene TRBV5-6 combines with J gene TRBJ2-3, with a possible D match to TRBD2 (6 bases). Deletions cut 3 bases from V and 6 bases from J, with 14 bases between. Germline CDR1 and CDR2: SGHDT and YYEEEE. The CDR3 has 14 amino acids. The CDR3: CASSSGGGSDTQYF. The CDR3 DNA reads TGTGCCAGCAGCTCCGGGGGAGGTTCGGATACGCAGTATTTT.

There are a few counts of this clone. J is TRBJ1-5 and V is TRBV7-8; D not resolved. The CDR3 has 13 amino acids. Trimming cost V 5 bases and J 4 bases, with 9 bases left between them. The germline gives CDR1 SGHVS, CDR2 FQNEAQ. The CDR3 loop is CASSRTANQPQHF. The DNA of the CDR3 is TGTGCCAGCAGCCGAACAGCAAATCAGCCCCAGCATTTT.

J is TRBJ2-5 and V is TRBV5-1; 7 bases align to TRBD2. CDR1 SGHRS and CDR2 YFSETQ come from the germline V gene. After removal of 3 bases from V and 2 bases from J, the junction contained 7 bases not matched to a gene. The CDR3 covers 15 residues. The CDR3 reads CASSWSGEKQETQYF. Here the CDR3 DNA reads TGCGCCAGCAGCTGGAGCGGGGAAAAGCAAGAGACCCAGTACTTC.

This clone is a singleton in its sample. This sequence joins TRBV5-1 and TRBJ1-1; D call uncertain. The ends were cut back, 0 bases at V and 1 base at J, with 7 bases in the middle. Germline values: CDR1 SGHRS, CDR2 YFSETQ. The CDR3 contains 14 residues. The CDR3 coding sequence is TGCGCCAGCAGCTTGGGTCCCGGGAACACTGAAGCTTTCTTT. It encodes CASSLGPGNTEAFF.

The chain employs TRBV19 and TRBJ1-4; possibly TRBD1 for D (5 bases). Germline V gives CDR1 LNHDA, CDR2 SQIVND (reference sequence). The CDR3 is 16 residues long. With 4 bases removed from V and 0 bases from J, the gap between germline ends came to 12 bases. CDR3 protein: CASSKRQLTTNEKLFF. CDR3 sequence (DNA): TGTGCCAGTAGTAAACGACAGCTTACAACTAATGAAAAACTGTTTTTT.

This clone appeared a single time. The chain uses TRBV6-4 and TRBJ2-2, with 7 bases that match TRBD1. V lost 6 bases to trimming and J lost 5 bases; unmatched junction nucleotides: 9. CDR1 is MRHNA and CDR2 is SNTAGT in the germline V gene. The CDR3 consists of 15 residues. DNA for the CDR3: TGTGCCAGCAGACGAGACAGGGCAGGAACCGGGGAGCTGTTTTTT. Protein product: CASRRDRAGTGELFF.

The rearrangement uses TRBV21-1 and TRBJ2-7; the table's D call, TRBD1, was not checked against the DNA. TRBV21-1 represents a pseudogene. CDR3 size: 15 residues. CDR3 nucleotide sequence: TGTGCCAGCAGCAAAGCCAGGGGGAGGACCTACGAGCAGTACTTC. Protein product: CASSKARGRTYEQYF.

This chain joins TRBV11-2 and TRBJ2-7; no firm D call. Germline V gene data show CDR1 as SGHAT and CDR2 as FQNNGV. CDR3 length: 16 residues. With 3 bases removed from V and 3 bases from J, the gap between germline ends came to 18 bases. CDR3 sequence: CASSLNAPVSIYEQYF. In DNA, the CDR3 is TGTGCCAGCAGCTTGAACGCCCCCGTGTCGATCTACGAGCAGTACTTC.

J is TRBJ2-3 and V is TRBV7-9, with a weak D call TRBD2 (6 bases). V was cut by 2 bases and J by 4 bases, with 19 bases left in between. CDR3 length: 17 residues. Germline V lookup: CDR1 SEHNR, CDR2 FQNEAQ (reference sequence). Written as DNA, the CDR3 is TGTGCCAGCAGCTTAAATTTCGGTGGACCGGGAGCAGATACGCAGTATTTT. Its protein product is CASSLNFGGPGADTQYF.

J is TRBJ1-2 and V is TRBV12-2. TRBV12-2 is a pseudogene segment. This CDR3 is built from 17 residues. This CDR3 is CASRLDQDSFANYGYTF. CDR3 nucleotide sequence: TGTGCAAGTCGCTTAGACCAGGACTCTTTTGCTAACTATGGCTACACCTTC.

This chain connects TRBV11-2 to TRBJ2-2, with D possibly matching TRBD2 (6 bases). Germline V lookup: CDR1 SGHAT, CDR2 FQNNGV. V gave up 5 bases and J gave up 6 bases, with 7 bases separating them. The CDR3 sequence is 12 residues long. The CDR3 DNA reads TGTGCCAGCAGCAGACTAGCCGGGGAGCTGTTTTTT. Translating gives CASSRLAGELFF.